The present entry profiles one T cell receptor (beta chain) with its context. This receptor's antigen is unknown. One base away there is no much larger clone; base qualities are not given. Libraries were prepared through the immunoSEQ multiplex PCR assay. For the multiplex PCR, a mixture combining 60 forward primers for TCR Vbeta segments and 13 reverse primers for TCR Jbeta segments was used. A multiplex PCR assay on genomic DNA amplified the CDR3 region of rearranged TCR beta genes. The amplified TCR beta libraries were sequenced on the Illumina HiSeq System as 87-base-pair reads. The source study handled its data this way. In a later analysis, some 80 million unique TCR beta chains were counted across the 666 repertoires, and roughly 9.9 million of these chains were shared by at least two donors. Raw reads were error-corrected and collapsed into unique sequences with a nearest-neighbor algorithm that merged closely related sequences to remove PCR and sequencing errors. CDR3 sequences were aligned to IMGT reference sequences to assign V, D and J gene segments. For a sequence to be retained, a match of at least six nucleotides to both a V gene segment and a J gene segment was required. A rearrangement was called productive if the CDR3 had no stop codons and remained in frame with V and J, and every other rearrangement was called non-productive. Following IMGT convention, CDR3 was defined as the stretch from the second conserved V-encoded cysteine up to the conserved J-encoded phenylalanine. Sequences without an unambiguous match to a single V gene segment were excluded from the earlier analysis of approximately 600 of the donors. In an earlier analysis of 587 of the donors, a V segment was called functional when productive rearrangements were above 56.7%, and segregating when the standard deviation between donors exceeded 5%. To diagnose cytomegalovirus status from the catalog of TCR beta chain sequences, a statistical classification framework was built. V and J gene assignment, in a later analysis, came from comparing TCR nucleotide sequences with IMGT/GENE-DB human TR gene sequences. A later analysis assigned CDR3 sequences and most-parsimonious VDJ recombination scenarios with the TCRdist pipeline. In a later analysis, every TCR beta chain was defined by the combination of its CDR3 amino acid sequence and its V-gene family, and reads without a unique V-gene family were dropped. As a way to deal with suspected cross-contamination and a sequencing artifact, a later analysis dropped over 550 nucleotide sequences that were highly shared and had low generation probability. For each public chain, a later analysis derived a clonal expansion index from normalized ranks of inferred template counts within each repertoire. In a later analysis, generation probabilities were computed with a VDJ recombination model fitted to out-of-frame rearrangements, and the resulting probabilities were checked against IGoR. Hypergeometric tests were used in a later analysis to score TCR-TCR, TCR-HLA and TCR-CMV co-occurrence, with a repertoire-size bias correction applied to the TCR pairs. A later analysis estimated false discovery rates by permuting HLA or CMV assignments 20 times. In a later analysis, co-occurring TCRs were grouped using DBSCAN, and TCRdist sequence similarity was added for clustering within HLA-allele-positive subsets. Repertoires with fewer than 30,000 or more than 120,000 public chains, plus five repertoires with anomalous nucleotide sharing, were excluded from co-occurrence clustering. TCRdb holds this immuneACCESS table with in-frame rearrangements only. Some clones are missing; in checked studies, unresolved V genes explain under half, and the rest has no known cause. V and J calls and clone size are as listed in that table; D and trimming were resolved from the DNA. In this sample the table shows around 180,000 clones, around 82% of which occur a single time. The top ten constitute about 13% of the sample.

The data derive from a study of cytomegalovirus exposure and HLA in healthy donors (dated by TCRdb to about 2017). Context from the whole study: In an earlier analysis of some 550 of the donors, 276 Gb of sequence data and about 110 million unique TCR beta sequences from about 180 million T cells were reported. An early release covering roughly 580 HLA-typed donors comprised about 310 gigabases of sequencing data and about 90 million unique TCR sequences. Of the approximately 370 genotyped donors, 81% were placed in the genetic ancestry cluster associated with self-reported Caucasian donors. The study aimed to test whether cataloging public T cell receptors could reveal signatures of past pathogen exposure. The study profiled the T cell repertoires of about 720 subjects by immunosequencing and related them to cytomegalovirus serostatus. In addition to the first cohort of around 670 subjects, a separate validation cohort of 120 different subjects was used. To predict cytomegalovirus infection status, the study combined high-throughput TCR immunosequencing, statistical association of individual TCRs with disease status, and machine learning. A later analysis re-analyzed previously published TCR beta repertoires from 666 donors and added high-resolution HLA genotyping to study TCR occurrence patterns. Rather than using new phenotypic data, the later analysis identified candidate immune exposures from TCR beta sequences and from how often those sequences occurred across donors. An earlier analysis of 500 to 750 of the donors applied high-throughput TCR beta sequencing to assess whether each TCR beta V gene segment acted as functional or pseudogenic. Donor age, sex, ethnicity and CMV serostatus were compiled alongside the repertoire data. Genome-wide SNP genotypes for about three fifths of the roughly 670 donors were used in a later genetic analysis, which treated that subset as a discovery cohort. Every repertoire in the discovery cohort had been generated on one and the same sequencing platform. HLA typing covered class I and class II loci at four-digit resolution. The number of donors typed differed by locus, with about 629-630 for A, B, C, DRB1 and DQB1, around 560 for DQA1, some 570 for DPA1, and roughly 450 for DPB1. Because of strong linkage in the cohort, 4 to 6 DR-DQ haplotypes were treated as single units for association and clustering. Across about 370 genotyped donors of the cohort, an average of approximately 240,000 unique TCR beta nucleotide sequences per donor were sequenced, and 15% to 20% of those sequences were non-productive. The investigation overall reported the following: Correlated functional status among segregating V segments might reflect linkage disequilibrium, but an unknown experimental factor could not be ruled out. Most TCR sequences were observed very rarely across donors, whereas some public TCRs were present in many individuals. Compared with equally common non-associated chains, HLA-associated TCR beta chains in a later analysis were more clonally expanded and had lower generation probabilities. According to a later analysis, most CMV-associated TCR beta chains appeared to be HLA-restricted, and the HLA associations seemed to be driven largely by CMV exposure. Cytomegalovirus status was reported to be diagnosed by the classifier with high specificity and sensitivity in both the original and validation cohorts. In this cohort, only TCR beta chains were sequenced, and detectable features were limited by the absence of alpha or paired-chain data. In a later analysis, some 18,000 TCR beta sequences were associated with specific HLA alleles at a false discovery rate of 0.05. A further reported finding was that TCR beta sequences accurately predicted the HLA-A and HLA-B alleles for most subjects in the first cohort. For the cohort, immune exposure information was limited to CMV serostatus. Presence/absence analyses assumed roughly uniform sequencing depth across donors, an assumption that may not hold. When HLA alleles, especially DR and DQ, strongly co-occurred, TCR associations were difficult to assign to individual alleles. Because counts were too low, 15 to 20 rarely observed V segments, including chromosome 9 orphons, were excluded from the earlier analysis of 587 of the donors. Because HLA typing was unavailable for some donors at each locus, only the typed subset was used in association tests. In an earlier analysis of some 500 of the donors, most TCR beta V segments appeared in productive rearrangements about 90% or about 30% of the time, broadly matching IMGT annotations. In vitro tests confirmed that a few of the cytomegalovirus-associated TCR beta chains recognize cytomegalovirus antigens. A cluster of highly shared sequence variants was judged likely to be a technical artifact of the sequencing pipeline. The authors suggested that the approach could potentially be extended to other disease states and immunological phenotypes. Some IMGT-functional V segments, including TRBV6-2 and TRBV6-3, could not be told apart with the 87-base-pair reads, so those segments were excluded. In a later genetic analysis, a missense DCLRE1C variant was associated with V-gene and J-gene trimming of TCR beta chains, and the association was replicated in an independent cohort. A later analysis found that TCR association rates varied across HLA loci, with DRB1 alleles showing the most associated TCRs and HLA-C alleles the fewest. A later analysis reported that several top co-occurrence clusters appeared linked to parvovirus B19, influenza, CMV and Epstein-Barr virus. Compared with the roughly 670-donor mean, donors in an Asian-associated ancestry cluster had fewer N-insertions in productive TCRs, according to a later genetic analysis. In the study, 164 TCR beta chains were listed as associated with cytomegalovirus.

From the cysteine through the phenylalanine, the CDR3 covers 17 amino acids. Only CDR3 DNA is held: 51 bases, read in frame from base 1. The junction shows trimming of 6 bases on V and 1 base on J, and the gene matches do not reach 12 bases of it. From a lookup of the germline V gene (reference sequence), CDR1 and CDR2 are MNHEY and SMNVEV. The cohort comprised around 690 healthy bone marrow donors. All cohort members were sampled while nominally healthy, although unrecorded immune exposures were likely present. The donor tested CMV seropositive, placing the donor among the 289 seropositive members of the cohort. Every donor gave a peripheral blood sample, and the peripheral blood mononuclear cells from that sample were used for TCR beta sequencing. Genomic DNA was extracted from the blood cell samples with the Qiagen DNeasy Blood Extraction Kit.

This TCR came from a woman aged 50 to 65 in good health and CMV-seropositive. The V and J genes are TRBV27 and TRBJ1-1, with 9 bases in between that match TRBD1. The specimen sequenced was PBMCs. This receptor has the CDR3 CASRIIQGASENTEAFF. The base sequence is TGTGCCAGCAGGATCATACAGGGGGCTTCCGAGAACACTGAAGCTTTCTTT.